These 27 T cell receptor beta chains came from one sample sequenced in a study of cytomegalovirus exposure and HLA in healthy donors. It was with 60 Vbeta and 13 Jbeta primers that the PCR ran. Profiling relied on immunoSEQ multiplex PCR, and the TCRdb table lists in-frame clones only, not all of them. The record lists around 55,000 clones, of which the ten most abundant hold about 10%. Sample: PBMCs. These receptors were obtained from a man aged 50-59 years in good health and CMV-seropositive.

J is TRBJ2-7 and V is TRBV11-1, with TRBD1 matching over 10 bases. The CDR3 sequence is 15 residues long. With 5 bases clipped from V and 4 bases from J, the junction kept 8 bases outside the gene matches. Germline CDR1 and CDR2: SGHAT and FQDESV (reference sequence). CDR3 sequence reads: CASSHRTGGRYEQYF. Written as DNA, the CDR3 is TGTGCCAGCAGCCATAGGACAGGGGGACGGTACGAGCAGTACTTC.

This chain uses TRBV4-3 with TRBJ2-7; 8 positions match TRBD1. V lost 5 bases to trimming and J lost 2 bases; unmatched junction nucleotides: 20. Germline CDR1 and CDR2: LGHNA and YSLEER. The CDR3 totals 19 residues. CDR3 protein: CASSSSPGTGYSHTYEQYF. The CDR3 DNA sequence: TGCGCCAGCAGCTCATCCCCCGGGACAGGCTACAGCCATACCTACGAGCAGTACTTC.

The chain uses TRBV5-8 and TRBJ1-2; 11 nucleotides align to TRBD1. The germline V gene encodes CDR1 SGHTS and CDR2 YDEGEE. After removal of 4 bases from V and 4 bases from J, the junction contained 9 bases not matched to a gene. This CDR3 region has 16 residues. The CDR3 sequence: CASSPRTGGVGYGYTF. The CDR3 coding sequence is TGTGCCAGCAGCCCTCGGACAGGGGGCGTTGGCTATGGCTACACCTTC.

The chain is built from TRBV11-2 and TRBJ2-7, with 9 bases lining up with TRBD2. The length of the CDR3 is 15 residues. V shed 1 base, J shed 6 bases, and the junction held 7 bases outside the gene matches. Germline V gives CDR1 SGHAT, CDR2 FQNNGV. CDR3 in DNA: TGTGCCAGCAGCTTAGGGGCGGGGGGGCCTGCCGAGCAGTACTTC. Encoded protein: CASSLGAGGPAEQYF. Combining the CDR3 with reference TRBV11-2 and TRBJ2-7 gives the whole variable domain EAGVAQSPRYKIIEKRQSVAFWCNPISGHATLYWYQQILGQGPKLLIQFQNNGVVDDSQLPKDRFSAERLKGVDSTLKIQPAKLEDSAVYLCASSLGAGGPAEQYFGPGTRLTVT.

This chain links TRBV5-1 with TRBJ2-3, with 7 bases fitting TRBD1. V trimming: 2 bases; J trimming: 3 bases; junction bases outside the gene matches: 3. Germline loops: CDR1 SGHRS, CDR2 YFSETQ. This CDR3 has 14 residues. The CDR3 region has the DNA TGCGCCAGCAGCTTCTTACAGGGGACAGATACGCAGTATTTT. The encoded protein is CASSFLQGTDTQYF.

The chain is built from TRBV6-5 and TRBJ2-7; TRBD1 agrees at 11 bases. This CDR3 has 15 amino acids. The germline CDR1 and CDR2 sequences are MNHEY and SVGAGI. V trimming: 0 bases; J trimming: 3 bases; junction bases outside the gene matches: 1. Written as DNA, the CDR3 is TGTGCCAGCAGTTACTCCGGGACAGGGGGCTACGAGCAGTACTTC. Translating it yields CASSYSGTGGYEQYF.

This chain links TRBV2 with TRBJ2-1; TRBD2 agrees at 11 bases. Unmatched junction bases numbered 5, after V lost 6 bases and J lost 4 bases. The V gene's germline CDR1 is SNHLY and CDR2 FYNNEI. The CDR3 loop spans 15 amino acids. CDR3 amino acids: CASSLSGGDYNEQFF. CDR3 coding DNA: TGTGCCAGCAGCCTTAGCGGGGGGGATTACAATGAGCAGTTCTTC.

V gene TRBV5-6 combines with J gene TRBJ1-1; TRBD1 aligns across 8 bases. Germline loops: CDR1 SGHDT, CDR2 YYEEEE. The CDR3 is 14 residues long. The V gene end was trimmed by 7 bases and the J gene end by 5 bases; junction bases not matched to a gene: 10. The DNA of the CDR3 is TGTGCCAGCGGACAGGGTGGGTGGGGGACTGAAGCTTTCTTT. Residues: CASGQGGWGTEAFF.

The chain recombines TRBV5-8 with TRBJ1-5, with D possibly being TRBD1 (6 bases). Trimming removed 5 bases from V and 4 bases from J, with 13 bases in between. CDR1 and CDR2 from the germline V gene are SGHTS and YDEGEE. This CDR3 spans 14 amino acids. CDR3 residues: CASSYGQPNQPQHF. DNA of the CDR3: TGTGCCAGCAGTTATGGACAGCCTAATCAGCCCCAGCATTTT.

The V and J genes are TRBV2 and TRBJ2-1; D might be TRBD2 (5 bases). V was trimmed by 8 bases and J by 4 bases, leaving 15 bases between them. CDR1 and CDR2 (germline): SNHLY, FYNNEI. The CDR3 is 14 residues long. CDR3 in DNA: TGTGCCAGCGGCGGACTTTCTCAGTACAATGAGCAGTTCTTC. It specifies CASGGLSQYNEQFF.

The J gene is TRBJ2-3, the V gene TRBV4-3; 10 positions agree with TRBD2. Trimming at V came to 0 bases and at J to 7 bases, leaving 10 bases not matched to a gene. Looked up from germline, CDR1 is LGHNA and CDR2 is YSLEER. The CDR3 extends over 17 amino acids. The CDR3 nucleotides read TGCGCCAGCAGCCAAGATGGAGCTAGCGGGAGTAAACATACGCAGTATTTT. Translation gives CASSQDGASGSKHTQYF.

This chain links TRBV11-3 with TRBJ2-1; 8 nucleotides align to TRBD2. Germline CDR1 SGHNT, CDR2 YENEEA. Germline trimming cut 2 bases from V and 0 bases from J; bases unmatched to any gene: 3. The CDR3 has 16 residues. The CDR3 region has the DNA TGTGCCAGCAGCTTATCCGGGACTAGCTCCTACAATGAGCAGTTCTTC. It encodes CASSLSGTSSYNEQFF.

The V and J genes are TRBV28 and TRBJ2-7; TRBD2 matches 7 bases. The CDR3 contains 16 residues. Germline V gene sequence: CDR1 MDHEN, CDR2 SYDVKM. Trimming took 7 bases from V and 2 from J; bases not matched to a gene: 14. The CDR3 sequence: CASNSGGLGLTYEQYF. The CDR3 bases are TGTGCCAGCAATTCGGGAGGACTAGGATTAACCTACGAGCAGTACTTC.

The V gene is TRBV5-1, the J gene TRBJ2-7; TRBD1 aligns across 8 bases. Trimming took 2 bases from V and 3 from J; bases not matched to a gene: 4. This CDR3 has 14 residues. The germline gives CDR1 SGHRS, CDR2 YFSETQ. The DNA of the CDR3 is TGCGCCAGCAGCTTCGGACAGGGAAACTACGAGCAGTACTTC. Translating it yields CASSFGQGNYEQYF.

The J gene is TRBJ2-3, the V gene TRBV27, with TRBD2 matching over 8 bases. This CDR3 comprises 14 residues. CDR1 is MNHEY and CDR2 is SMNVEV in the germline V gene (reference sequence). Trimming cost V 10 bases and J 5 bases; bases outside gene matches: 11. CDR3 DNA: TGTGCCACCAAGAGCGGGAGAGGGGGAGATACGCAGTATTTT. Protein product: CATKSGRGGDTQYF.

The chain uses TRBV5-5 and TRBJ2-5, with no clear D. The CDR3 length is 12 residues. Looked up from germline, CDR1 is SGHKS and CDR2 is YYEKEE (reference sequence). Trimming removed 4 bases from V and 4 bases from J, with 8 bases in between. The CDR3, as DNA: TGTGCCAGCAGCCCACCAGTAGAGACCCAGTACTTC. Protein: CASSPPVETQYF.

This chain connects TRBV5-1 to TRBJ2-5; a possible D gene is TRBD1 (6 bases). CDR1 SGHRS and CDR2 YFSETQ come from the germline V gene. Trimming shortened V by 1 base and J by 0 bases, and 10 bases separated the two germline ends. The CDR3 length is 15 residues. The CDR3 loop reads CASSLQRQDQETQYF. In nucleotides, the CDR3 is TGCGCCAGCAGCTTGCAGAGACAGGACCAAGAGACCCAGTACTTC.

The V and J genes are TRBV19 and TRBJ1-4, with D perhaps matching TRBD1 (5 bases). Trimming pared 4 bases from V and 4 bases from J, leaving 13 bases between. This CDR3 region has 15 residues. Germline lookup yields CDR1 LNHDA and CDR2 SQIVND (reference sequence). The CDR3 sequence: CASSKHGAVNEKLFF. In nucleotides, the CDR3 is TGTGCCAGTAGTAAACATGGGGCCGTTAATGAAAAACTGTTTTTT.

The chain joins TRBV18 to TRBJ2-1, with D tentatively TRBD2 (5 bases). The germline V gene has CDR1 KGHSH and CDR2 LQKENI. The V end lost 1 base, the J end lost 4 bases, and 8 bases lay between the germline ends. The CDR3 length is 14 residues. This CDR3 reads CASSPQGLYNEQFF. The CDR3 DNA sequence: TGTGCCAGCTCACCACAAGGACTTTACAATGAGCAGTTCTTC.

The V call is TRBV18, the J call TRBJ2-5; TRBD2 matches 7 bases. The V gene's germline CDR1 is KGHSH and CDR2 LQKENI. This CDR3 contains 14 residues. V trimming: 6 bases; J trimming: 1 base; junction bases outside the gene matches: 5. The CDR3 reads CASSASGVQETQYF. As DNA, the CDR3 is TGTGCCAGCTCGGCCAGCGGGGTCCAAGAGACCCAGTACTTC.

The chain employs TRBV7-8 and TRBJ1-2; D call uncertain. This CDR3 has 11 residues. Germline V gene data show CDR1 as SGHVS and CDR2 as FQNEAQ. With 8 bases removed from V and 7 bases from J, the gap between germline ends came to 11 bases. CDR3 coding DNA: TGTGCCAGCGGGAGGAGAGGTGGCTACACCTTC. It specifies CASGRRGGYTF.

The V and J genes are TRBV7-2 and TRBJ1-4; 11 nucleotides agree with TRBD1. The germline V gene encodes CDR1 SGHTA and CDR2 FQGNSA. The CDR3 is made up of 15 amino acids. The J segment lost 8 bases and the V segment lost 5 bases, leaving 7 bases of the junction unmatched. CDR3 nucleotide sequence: TGTGCCAGCAGCGTAGGACAGGGGGCGGAAGAAAAACTGTTTTTT. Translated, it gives CASSVGQGAEEKLFF. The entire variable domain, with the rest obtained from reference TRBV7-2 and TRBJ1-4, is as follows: GAGVSQSPSNKVTEKGKDVELRCDPISGHTALYWYRQSLGQGLEFLIYFQGNSAPDKSGLPSDRFSAERTGGSVSTLTIQRTQQEDSAVYLCASSVGQGAEEKLFFGSGTQLSVL.

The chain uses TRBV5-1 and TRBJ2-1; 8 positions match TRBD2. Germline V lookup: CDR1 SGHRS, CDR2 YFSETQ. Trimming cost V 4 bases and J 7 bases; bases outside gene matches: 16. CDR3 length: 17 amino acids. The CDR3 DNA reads TGCGCCAGCAGCGTGGAGGGGACCAGCGGGAGAGGTAATGAGCAGTTCTTC. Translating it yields CASSVEGTSGRGNEQFF.

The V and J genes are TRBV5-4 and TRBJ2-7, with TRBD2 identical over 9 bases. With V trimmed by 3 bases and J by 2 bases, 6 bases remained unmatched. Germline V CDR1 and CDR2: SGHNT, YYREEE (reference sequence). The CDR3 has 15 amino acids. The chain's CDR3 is CASSSGLAMAYEQYF. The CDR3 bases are TGTGCCAGCAGCTCGGGACTAGCAATGGCCTACGAGCAGTACTTC.

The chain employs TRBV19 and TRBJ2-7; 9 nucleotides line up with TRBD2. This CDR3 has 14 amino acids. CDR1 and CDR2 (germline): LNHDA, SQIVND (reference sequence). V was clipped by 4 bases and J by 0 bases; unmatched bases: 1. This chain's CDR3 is CASSRLADSYEQYF. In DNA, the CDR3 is TGTGCCAGTAGTAGACTAGCGGACTCCTACGAGCAGTACTTC.

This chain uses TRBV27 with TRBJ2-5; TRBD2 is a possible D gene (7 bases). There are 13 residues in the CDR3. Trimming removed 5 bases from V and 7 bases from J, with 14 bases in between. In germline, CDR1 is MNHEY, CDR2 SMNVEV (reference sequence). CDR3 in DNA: TGTGCCAGCAGTGAGGGGGGGCGTCGGACCCAGTACTTC. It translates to CASSEGGRRTQYF.

The CDR3 region has the DNA TGTGCCAGCAGCCAAGGGGACATTACGCAGTATTTT. It translates to CASSQGDITQYF. The gene calls are TRBV14 and TRBJ2-3; a weak D match, TRBD1 (6 bases). The V end lost 1 base, the J end lost 8 bases, and 7 bases lay between the germline ends. The CDR3 has 12 residues. Germline V gene sequence: CDR1 SGHDN, CDR2 FVKESK.